This T cell receptor beta chain was captured in a study of blood T cell repertoires in COVID-19. Study details: The cDNA or gDNA used as material had been derived from T cells, B-cell-depleted T cells, or PBMCs.

This clone appeared a few times. Only in-frame clones appear in the TCRdb table, and some are missing; sequencing was by immunoSEQ multiplex PCR. This sample yields around 250,000 clones, of which around 84% are seen a single time; less than 3.5% belongs to the top ten. Germline-derived CDR1 and CDR2 are KGHSH and LQKENI. The CDR3 contains 15 residues. Trimming left V 6 bases short and J 0 bases short, with 12 bases between. Material: peripheral blood. The chain employs TRBV18 and TRBJ1-5, with a possible D match to TRBD1 (5 bases). The receptor comes from a woman younger than 30 with acute or convalescent COVID-19. Here the CDR3 reads CASSPQGNSNQPQHF. CDR3 sequence (DNA): TGTGCCAGCTCGCCTCAGGGCAATAGCAATCAGCCCCAGCATTTT. Variable domain in full (rest from reference TRBV18 and TRBJ1-5): NAGVMQNPRHLVRRRGQEARLRCSPMKGHSHVYWYRQLPEEGLKFMVYLQKENIIDESGMPKERFSAEFPKEGPSILRIQQVVRGDSAAYFCASSPQGNSNQPQHFGDGTRLSIL.